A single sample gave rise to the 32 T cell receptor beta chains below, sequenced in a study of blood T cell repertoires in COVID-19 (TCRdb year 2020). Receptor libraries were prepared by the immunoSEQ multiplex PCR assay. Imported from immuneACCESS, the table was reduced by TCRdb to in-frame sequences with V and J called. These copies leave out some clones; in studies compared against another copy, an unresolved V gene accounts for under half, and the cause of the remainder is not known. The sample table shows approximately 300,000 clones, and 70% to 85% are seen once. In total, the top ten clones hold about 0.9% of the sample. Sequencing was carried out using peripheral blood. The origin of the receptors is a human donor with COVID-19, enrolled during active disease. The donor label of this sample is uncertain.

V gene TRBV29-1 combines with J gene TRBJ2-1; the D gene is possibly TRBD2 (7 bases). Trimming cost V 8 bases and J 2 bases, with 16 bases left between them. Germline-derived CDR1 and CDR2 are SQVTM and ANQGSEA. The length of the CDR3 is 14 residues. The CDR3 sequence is CSLNGGATYNEQFF. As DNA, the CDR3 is TGCAGCTTGAATGGGGGGGCAACCTACAATGAGCAGTTCTTC.

DNA for the CDR3: TGTGCCAGCAGCCTCGAACCGACAGGCTCGGGCTACACCTTC. This sequence encodes CASSLEPTGSGYTF. The genes are TRBV5-4 and TRBJ1-2, with D possibly being TRBD1 (6 bases). The V gene lost 4 bases and the J gene lost 8 bases, with 18 bases spanning the gap. The CDR3 runs 14 residues. Germline V gives CDR1 SGHNT, CDR2 YYREEE (reference sequence).

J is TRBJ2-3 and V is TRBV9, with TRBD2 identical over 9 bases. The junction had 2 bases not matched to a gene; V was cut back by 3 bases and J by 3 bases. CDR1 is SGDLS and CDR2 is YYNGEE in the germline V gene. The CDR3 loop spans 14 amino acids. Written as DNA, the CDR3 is TGTGCCAGCAGCGCGGGACTAGCAACAGATACGCAGTATTTT. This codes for CASSAGLATDTQYF.

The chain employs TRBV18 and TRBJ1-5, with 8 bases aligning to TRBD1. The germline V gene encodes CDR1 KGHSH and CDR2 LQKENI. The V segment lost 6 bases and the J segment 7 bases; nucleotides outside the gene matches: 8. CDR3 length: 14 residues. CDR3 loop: CASSPGQGEQPQHF. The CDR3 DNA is TGTGCCAGCTCCCCCGGACAGGGTGAGCAGCCCCAGCATTTT.

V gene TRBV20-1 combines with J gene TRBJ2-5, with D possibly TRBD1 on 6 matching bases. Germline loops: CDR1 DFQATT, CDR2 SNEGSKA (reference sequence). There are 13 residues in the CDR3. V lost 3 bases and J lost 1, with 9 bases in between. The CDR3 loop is CSASYRVQETQYF. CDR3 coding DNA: TGCAGTGCTAGTTACAGGGTCCAAGAGACCCAGTACTTC.

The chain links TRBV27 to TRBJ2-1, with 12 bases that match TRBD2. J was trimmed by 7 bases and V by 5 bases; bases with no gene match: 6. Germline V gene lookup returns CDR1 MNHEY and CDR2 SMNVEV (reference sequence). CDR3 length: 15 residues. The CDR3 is CASSGLAGTLNEQFF. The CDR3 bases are TGTGCCAGCAGTGGACTAGCGGGAACCTTGAATGAGCAGTTCTTC.

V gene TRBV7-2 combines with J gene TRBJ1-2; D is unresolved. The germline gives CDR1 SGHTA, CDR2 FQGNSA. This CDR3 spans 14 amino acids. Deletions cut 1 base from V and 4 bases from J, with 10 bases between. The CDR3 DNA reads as TGTGCCAGCAGCTTAGGGAGGTCTACCTATGGCTACACCTTC. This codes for CASSLGRSTYGYTF.

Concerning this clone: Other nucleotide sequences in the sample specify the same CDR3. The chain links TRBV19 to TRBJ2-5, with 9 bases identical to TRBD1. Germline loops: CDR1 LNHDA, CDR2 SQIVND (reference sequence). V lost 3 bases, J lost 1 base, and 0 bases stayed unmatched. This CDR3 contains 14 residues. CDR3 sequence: CASSMDRGQETQYF. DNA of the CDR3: TGTGCCAGTAGTATGGACAGGGGCCAAGAGACCCAGTACTTC.

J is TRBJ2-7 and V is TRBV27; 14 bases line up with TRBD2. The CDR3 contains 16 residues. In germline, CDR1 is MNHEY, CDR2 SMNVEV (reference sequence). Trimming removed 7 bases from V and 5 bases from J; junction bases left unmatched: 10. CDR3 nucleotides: TGTGCCAGCAAGACTAGCGGGAGGGCCGGTCAAAACGAGCAGTACTTC. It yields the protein CASKTSGRAGQNEQYF.

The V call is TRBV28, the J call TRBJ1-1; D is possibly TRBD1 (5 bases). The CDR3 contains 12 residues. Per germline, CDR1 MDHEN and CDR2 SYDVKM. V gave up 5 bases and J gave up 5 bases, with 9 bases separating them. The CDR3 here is CASSPRVTEAFF. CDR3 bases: TGTGCCAGCAGTCCCAGGGTTACTGAAGCTTTCTTT.

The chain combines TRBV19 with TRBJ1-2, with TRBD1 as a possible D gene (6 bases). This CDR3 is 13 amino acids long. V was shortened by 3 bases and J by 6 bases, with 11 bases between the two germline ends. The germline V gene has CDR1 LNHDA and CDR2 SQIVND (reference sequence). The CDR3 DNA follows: TGTGCCAGTAGTATCCTTCACAGGGATGGCTACACCTTC. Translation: CASSILHRDGYTF.

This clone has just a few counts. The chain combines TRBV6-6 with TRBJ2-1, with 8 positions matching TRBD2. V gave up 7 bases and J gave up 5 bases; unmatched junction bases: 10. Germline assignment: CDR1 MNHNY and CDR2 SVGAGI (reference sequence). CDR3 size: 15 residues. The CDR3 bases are TGTGCCAGCACCCATAAGCGGGAGTGGAACAATGAGCAGTTCTTC. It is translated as CASTHKREWNNEQFF.

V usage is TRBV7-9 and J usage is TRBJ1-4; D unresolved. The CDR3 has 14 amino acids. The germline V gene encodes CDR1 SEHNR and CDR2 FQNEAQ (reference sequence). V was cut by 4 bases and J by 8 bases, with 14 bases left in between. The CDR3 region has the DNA TGTGCCAGCAGCTCGACACAGCTTCTCGAAAAACTGTTTTTT. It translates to CASSSTQLLEKLFF.

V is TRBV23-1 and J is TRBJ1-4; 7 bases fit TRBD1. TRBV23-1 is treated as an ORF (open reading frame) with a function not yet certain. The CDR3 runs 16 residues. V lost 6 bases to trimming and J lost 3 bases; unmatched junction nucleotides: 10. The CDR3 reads CASSDSPGGPNEKLFF. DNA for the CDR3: TGCGCCAGCAGCGATTCCCCAGGGGGGCCTAATGAAAAACTGTTTTTT.

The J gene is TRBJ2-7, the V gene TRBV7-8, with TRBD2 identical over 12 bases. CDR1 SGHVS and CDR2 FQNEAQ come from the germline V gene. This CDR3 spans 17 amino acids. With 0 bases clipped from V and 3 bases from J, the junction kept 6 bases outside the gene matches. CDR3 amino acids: CASSLATSGRMSYEQYF. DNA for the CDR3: TGTGCCAGCAGCTTAGCAACTAGCGGGAGGATGAGCTACGAGCAGTACTTC.

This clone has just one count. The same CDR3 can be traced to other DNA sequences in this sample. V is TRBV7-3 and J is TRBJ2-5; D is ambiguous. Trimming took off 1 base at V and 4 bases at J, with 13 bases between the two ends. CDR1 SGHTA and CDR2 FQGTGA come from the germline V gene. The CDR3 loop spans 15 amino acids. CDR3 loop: CASSLRAGVRETQYF. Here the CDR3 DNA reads TGTGCCAGCAGCTTAAGGGCAGGTGTCCGAGAGACCCAGTACTTC.

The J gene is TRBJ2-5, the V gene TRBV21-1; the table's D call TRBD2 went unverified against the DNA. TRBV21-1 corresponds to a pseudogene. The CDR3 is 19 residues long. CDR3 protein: CASSKGFRRLAGDQETQYF. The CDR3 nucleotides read TGTGCCAGCAGCAAAGGGTTTAGGAGGCTAGCGGGGGACCAAGAGACCCAGTACTTC.

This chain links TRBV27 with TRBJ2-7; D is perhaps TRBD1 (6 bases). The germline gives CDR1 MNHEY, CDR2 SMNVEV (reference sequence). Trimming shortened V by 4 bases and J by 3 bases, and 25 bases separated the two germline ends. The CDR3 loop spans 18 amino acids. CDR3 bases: TGTGCCAGCAGTTACGGCCCACCCACAGGGTATAGGGACTACGAGCAGTACTTC. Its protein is CASSYGPPTGYRDYEQYF.

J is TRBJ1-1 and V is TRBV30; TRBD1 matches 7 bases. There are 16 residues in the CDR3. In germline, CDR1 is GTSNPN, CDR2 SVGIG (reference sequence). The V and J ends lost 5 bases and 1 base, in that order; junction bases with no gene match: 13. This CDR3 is CAWSIGTGDTNTEAFF. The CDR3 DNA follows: TGTGCCTGGTCCATCGGAACAGGGGATACGAACACTGAAGCTTTCTTT.

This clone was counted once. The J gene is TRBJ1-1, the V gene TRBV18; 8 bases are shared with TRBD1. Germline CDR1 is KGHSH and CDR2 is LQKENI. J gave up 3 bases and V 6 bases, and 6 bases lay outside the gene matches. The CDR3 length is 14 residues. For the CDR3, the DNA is TGTGCCAGCTCTCTCGGACAGGGAGACACTGAAGCTTTCTTT. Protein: CASSLGQGDTEAFF.

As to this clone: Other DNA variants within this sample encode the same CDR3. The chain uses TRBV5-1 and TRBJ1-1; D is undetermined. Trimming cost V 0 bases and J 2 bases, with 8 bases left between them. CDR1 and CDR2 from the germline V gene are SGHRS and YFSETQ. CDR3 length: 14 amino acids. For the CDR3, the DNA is TGCGCCAGCAGCTTGGATACAGTTAACACTGAAGCTTTCTTT. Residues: CASSLDTVNTEAFF.

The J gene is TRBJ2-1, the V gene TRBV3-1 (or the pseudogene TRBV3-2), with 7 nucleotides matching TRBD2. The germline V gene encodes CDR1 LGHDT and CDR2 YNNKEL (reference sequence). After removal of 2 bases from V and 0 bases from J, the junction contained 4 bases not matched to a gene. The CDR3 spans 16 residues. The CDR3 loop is CASSQMREYSYNEQFF. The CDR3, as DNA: TGTGCCAGCAGCCAAATGCGGGAGTACTCCTACAATGAGCAGTTCTTC.

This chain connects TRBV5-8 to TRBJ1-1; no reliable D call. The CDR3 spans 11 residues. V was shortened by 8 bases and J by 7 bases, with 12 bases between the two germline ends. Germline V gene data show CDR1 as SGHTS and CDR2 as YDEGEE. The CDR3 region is CASIGVDEAFF. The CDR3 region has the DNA TGTGCCAGTATTGGAGTGGATGAAGCTTTCTTT. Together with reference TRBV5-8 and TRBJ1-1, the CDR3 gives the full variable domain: EAGVTQSPTHLIKTRGQQATLRCSPISGHTSVYWYQQALGLGLQFLLWYDEGEERNRGNFPPRFSGRQFPNYSSELNVNALELEDSALYLCASIGVDEAFFGQGTRLTVV.

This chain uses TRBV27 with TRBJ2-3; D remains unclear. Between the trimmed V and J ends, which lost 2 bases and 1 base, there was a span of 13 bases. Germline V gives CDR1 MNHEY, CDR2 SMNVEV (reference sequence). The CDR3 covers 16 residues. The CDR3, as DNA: TGTGCCAGCAGTTTAGAGGCAGCCTCGCGCACAGATACGCAGTATTTT. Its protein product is CASSLEAASRTDTQYF.

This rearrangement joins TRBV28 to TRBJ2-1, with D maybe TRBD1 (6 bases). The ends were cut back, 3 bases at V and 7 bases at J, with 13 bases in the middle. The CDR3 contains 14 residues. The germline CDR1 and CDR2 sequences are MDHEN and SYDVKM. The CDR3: CASSFTGLRNEQFF. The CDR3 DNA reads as TGTGCCAGCAGTTTTACAGGGTTGAGGAATGAGCAGTTCTTC.

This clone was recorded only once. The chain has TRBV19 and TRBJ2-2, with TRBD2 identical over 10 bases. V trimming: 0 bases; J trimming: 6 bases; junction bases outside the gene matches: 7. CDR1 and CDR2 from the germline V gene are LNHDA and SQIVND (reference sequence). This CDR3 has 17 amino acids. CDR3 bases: TGTGCCAGTAGTATAGAGTGGAGCGGGAGGGCCCCCGGGGAGCTGTTTTTT. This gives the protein CASSIEWSGRAPGELFF. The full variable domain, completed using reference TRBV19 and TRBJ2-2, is DGGITQSPKYLFRKEGQNVTLSCEQNLNHDAMYWYRQDPGQGLRLIYYSQIVNDFQKGDIAEGYSVSREKKESFPLTVTSAQKNPTAFYLCASSIEWSGRAPGELFFGEGSRLTVL.

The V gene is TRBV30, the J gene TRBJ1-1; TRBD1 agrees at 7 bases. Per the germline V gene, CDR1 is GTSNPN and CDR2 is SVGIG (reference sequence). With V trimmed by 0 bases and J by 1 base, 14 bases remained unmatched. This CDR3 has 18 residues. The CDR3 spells CAWSVYPAGGARNTEAFF. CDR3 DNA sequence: TGTGCCTGGAGTGTATACCCCGCAGGGGGTGCCAGGAACACTGAAGCTTTCTTT.

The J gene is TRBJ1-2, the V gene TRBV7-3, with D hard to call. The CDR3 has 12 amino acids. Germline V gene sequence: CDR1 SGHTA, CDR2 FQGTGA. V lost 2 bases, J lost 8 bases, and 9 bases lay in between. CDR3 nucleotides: TGTGCCAGCAGCTTACCCGGTCAAGGCTACACCTTC. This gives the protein CASSLPGQGYTF.

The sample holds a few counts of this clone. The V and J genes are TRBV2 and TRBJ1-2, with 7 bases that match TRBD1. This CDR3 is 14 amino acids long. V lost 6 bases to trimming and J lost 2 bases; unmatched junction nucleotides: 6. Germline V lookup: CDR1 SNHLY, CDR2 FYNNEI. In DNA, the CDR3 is TGTGCCAGCAGGGACGACAGGGTAAACTATGGCTACACCTTC. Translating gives CASRDDRVNYGYTF.

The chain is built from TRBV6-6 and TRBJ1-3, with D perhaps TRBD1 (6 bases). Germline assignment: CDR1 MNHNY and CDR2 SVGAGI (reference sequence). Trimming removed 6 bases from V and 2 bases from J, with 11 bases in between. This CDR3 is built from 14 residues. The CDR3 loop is CASSLQGAGNTIYF. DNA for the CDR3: TGTGCCAGCAGCCTACAGGGAGCTGGAAACACCATATATTTT.

The CDR3 DNA follows: TGTGCCAGCAGTTTAGCCGCGTCCGTCTTTCCCCCCACTGAAGCTTTCTTT. Encoded protein: CASSLAASVFPPTEAFF. The chain is built from TRBV27 and TRBJ1-1; no firm D call. V was shortened by 2 bases and J by 4 bases, with 20 bases between the two germline ends. CDR1 and CDR2 (germline): MNHEY, SMNVEV (reference sequence). The CDR3 is 17 amino acids.

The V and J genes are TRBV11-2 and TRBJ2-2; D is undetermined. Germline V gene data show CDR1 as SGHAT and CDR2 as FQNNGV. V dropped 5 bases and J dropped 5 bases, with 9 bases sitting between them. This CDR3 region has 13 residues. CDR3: CASSPVSTGELFF. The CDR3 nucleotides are TGTGCCAGCAGCCCCGTCAGTACCGGGGAGCTGTTTTTT.